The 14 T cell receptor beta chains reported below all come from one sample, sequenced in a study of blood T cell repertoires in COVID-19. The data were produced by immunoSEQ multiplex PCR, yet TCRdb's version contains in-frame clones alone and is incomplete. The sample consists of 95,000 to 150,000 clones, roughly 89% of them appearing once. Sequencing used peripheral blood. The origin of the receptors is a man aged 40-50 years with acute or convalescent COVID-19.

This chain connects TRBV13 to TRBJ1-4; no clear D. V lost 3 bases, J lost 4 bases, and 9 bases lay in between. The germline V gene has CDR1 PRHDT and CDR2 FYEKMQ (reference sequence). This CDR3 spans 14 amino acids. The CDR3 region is CASSFDTNNEKLFF. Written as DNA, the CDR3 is TGTGCCAGCAGCTTCGACACCAATAATGAAAAACTGTTTTTT.

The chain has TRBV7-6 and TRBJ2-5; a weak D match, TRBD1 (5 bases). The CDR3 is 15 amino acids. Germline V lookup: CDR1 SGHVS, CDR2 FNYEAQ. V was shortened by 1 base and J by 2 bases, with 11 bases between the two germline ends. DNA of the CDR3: TGTGCCAGCAGCTTAGAAGCAGGGTTTCAAGAGACCCAGTACTTC. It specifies CASSLEAGFQETQYF.

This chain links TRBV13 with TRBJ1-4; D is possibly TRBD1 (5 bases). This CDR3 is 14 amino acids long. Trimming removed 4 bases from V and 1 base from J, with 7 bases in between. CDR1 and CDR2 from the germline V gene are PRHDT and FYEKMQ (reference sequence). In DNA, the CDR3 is TGTGCCAGCAGCTCCAGGGTAACTAATGAAAAACTGTTTTTT. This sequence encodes CASSSRVTNEKLFF.

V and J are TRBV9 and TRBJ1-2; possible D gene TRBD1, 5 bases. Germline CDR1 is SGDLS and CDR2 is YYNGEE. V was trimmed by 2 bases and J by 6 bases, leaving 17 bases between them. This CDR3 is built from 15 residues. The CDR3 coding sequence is TGTGCCAGCAGCGTGGGTATTCGGGGACTAGATGGCTACACCTTC. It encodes CASSVGIRGLDGYTF.

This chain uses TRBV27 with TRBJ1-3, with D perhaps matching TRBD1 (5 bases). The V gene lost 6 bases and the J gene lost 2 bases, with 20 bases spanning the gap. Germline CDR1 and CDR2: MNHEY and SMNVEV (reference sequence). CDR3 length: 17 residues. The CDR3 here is CASRRLGQGIPGNTIYF. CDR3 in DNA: TGTGCCAGCAGGCGCCTTGGGCAGGGAATACCTGGAAACACCATATATTTT.

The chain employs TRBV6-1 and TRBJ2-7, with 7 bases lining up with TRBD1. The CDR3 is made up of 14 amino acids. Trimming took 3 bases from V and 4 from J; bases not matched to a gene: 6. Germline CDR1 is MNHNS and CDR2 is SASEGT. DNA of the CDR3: TGTGCCAGCAGTGAGCTGGACAGGATATACGAGCAGTACTTC. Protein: CASSELDRIYEQYF.

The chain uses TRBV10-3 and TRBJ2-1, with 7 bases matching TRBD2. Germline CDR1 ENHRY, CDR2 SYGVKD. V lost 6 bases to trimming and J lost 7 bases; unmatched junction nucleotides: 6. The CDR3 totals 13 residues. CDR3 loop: CAIRINGGNEQFF. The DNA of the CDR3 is TGTGCCATCAGGATTAACGGGGGGAATGAGCAGTTCTTC.

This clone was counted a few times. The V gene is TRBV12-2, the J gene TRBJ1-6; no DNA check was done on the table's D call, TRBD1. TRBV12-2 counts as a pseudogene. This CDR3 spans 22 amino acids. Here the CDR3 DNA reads TGTGCAAGTCGCTCCGCCTCTCCGGGACAGGGATCCAGAGAGTCCTATAATTCACCCCTCCACTTT. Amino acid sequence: CASRSASPGQGSRESYNSPLHF.

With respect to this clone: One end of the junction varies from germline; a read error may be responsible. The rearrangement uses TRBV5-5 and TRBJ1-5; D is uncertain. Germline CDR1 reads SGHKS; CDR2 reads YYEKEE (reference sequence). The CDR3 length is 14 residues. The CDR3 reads CTSSIEYGVQPQHF. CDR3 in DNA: TGTACCAGCAGCATAGAGTACGGTGTTCAGCCCCAGCATTTT.

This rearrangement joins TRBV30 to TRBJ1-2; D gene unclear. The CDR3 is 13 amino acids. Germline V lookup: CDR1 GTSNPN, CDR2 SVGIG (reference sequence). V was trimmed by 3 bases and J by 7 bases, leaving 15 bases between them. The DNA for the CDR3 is TGTGCCTGGAGACCTGTGTGGGCGGGTGGCTACACCTTC. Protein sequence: CAWRPVWAGGYTF. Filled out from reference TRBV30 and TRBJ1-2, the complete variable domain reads SQTIHQWPATLVQPVGSPLSLECTVEGTSNPNLYWYRQAAGRGLQLLFYSVGIGQISSEVPQNLSASRPQDRQFILSSKKLLLSDSGFYLCAWRPVWAGGYTFGSGTRLTVV.

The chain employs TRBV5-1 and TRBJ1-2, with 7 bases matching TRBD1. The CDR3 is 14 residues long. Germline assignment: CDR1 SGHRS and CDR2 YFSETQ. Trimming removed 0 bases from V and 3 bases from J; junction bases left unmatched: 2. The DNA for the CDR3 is TGCGCCAGCAGCTTGGGACAGGGAGACTATGGCTACACCTTC. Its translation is CASSLGQGDYGYTF.

In nucleotides, the CDR3 is TGTGCCAGCAGCTTAGCTACGGGAGCGACGGGCTACACCTTC. This codes for CASSLATGATGYTF. V is TRBV7-8 and J is TRBJ1-2; D gene unclear. Trimming took 0 bases from V and 8 from J, leaving 13 bases between them. The CDR3 covers 14 residues. CDR1 is SGHVS, CDR2 FQNEAQ, per germline.

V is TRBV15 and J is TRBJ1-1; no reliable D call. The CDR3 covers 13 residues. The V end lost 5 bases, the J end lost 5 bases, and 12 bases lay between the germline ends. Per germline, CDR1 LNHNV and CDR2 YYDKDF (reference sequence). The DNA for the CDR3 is TGTGCCACCAGCGGCCGGGTGAGGACTGAAGCTTTCTTT. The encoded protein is CATSGRVRTEAFF.

Here the CDR3 reads CASSKGRSPGAEAFF. As DNA, the CDR3 is TGTGCCAGCAGCAAAGGACGCTCCCCGGGGGCTGAAGCTTTCTTT. This sequence joins TRBV2 and TRBJ1-1; D perhaps matches TRBD1 (5 bases). The germline V gene encodes CDR1 SNHLY and CDR2 FYNNEI. V gave up 6 bases and J gave up 6 bases, with 20 bases separating them. The CDR3 is 15 amino acids.